Listed below are T cell receptor beta chains from one sample, sequenced in a study of T-cell reconstitution after alpha-beta-depleted transplantation in children. TCRdb fed the PCR reads into MiXCR, producing one record per CDR3 protein. This sample has hundreds of thousands of distinct CDR3 sequences, with 15% to 20% found just once. This specimen was PBMCs, mostly from graft donor cells, taken 360 days after TCRalphabeta/CD19-depleted stem cell transplant. These receptors were collected from a boy in the first two years of life who had a stem cell transplant for Wiskott-Aldrich syndrome, so the T cells may come from the graft donor. The CDR3 runs from the conserved cysteine through the conserved F or W. Each record gives: V gene, J gene, CDR3 protein.

V: TRBV24-1
J: TRBJ2-1
CDR3: CATSDSSLSGGNEQFF

V: TRBV4-2
J: TRBJ2-5
CDR3: CASSQAAGGLQETQYF

V: TRBV20-1
J: TRBJ1-5
CDR3: CSARDKCEWDRGDQPQHF

V: TRBV20-1
J: TRBJ2-2
CDR3: CSATPSGVNTGELFF

V: TRBV15
J: TRBJ2-3
CDR3: CATSSFSVSTDTQYF

V: TRBV5-1
J: TRBJ2-1
CDR3: CASSLLAGGRSEQFF

V: TRBV20-1
J: TRBJ2-7
CDR3: CSARVGGTYEQYF

V: TRBV24-1
J: TRBJ1-4
CDR3: CATSDSTQSNEKLFF

V: TRBV2
J: TRBJ2-1
CDR3: CASTQLAGLYNEQFF

V: TRBV29-1
J: TRBJ1-1
CDR3: CSVTGTGGEAFF

V: TRBV11-3
J: TRBJ2-1
CDR3: CASSLGGSHNEQFF

V: TRBV7-7
J: TRBJ2-1
CDR3: CASSLAGGRNEQFF

V: TRBV6-5
J: TRBJ1-1
CDR3: CASSYLGLLNTEAFF

V: TRBV2
J: TRBJ2-4
CDR3: CASSLRTGGLSKNIQYF

V: TRBV3-1
J: TRBJ2-1
CDR3: CASSQAAGGPYEQFF

V: TRBV6-2/TRBV6-3
J: TRBJ2-7
CDR3: CASSYLLRRGEQYF

V: TRBV29-1
J: TRBJ2-2
CDR3: CSVGSSLTGELFF

V: TRBV3-1
J: TRBJ2-7
CDR3: CASSQTDLRGRSYEQYF

V: TRBV3-1
J: TRBJ2-2
CDR3: CASSHGQGTGELFF

V: TRBV20-1
J: TRBJ2-1
CDR3: CSASKQGKGNEQFF

V: TRBV27
J: TRBJ2-1
CDR3: CASSLVGSGGVFYNEQFF